This T cell receptor beta chain came from a study of graft-versus-host responses after intestinal transplantation. Study background: Transplants given to recipients were multivisceral, liver-intestinal, or isolated intestinal. Among the recipients, all got anti-thymocyte globulin induction and then tacrolimus and steroids for about 3 years.

The CDR3 covers 16 residues. Trimming cost V 3 bases and J 3 bases; bases outside gene matches: 5. The germline gives CDR1 MNHNS, CDR2 SASEGT. Regarding the study as a whole: Researchers found peak circulating GvH clone levels linked to early post-transplant HvG declines. Ileal or blood samples showed some GvH clones first, and such clones were also found in recipient marrow.

This clone has just one count. Its antigen is still unknown. Sequenced by immunoSEQ multiplex PCR; TCRdb stores in-frame clones only, minus some. In the table there are 43,000 or so clones, 85% to 95% of which are singletons. The chain links TRBV6-1 to TRBJ2-6; 7 bases map to TRBD2. The clonotype comes from a human patient who received an intestinal transplant, so some T cells may come from the graft donor. The specimen was PBMCs, collected around 330 days after intestinal transplant. The CDR3 DNA is TGTGCCAGCAGTGACCAGGCTAGCGGTGGGGCCAACGTCCTGACTTTC. Encoded protein: CASSDQASGGANVLTF.